A selection of T cell receptor beta chains follows, all from one sample in a study of T cells after yellow fever vaccination. TCRdb re-called the 5' RACE reads through MiXCR, storing one row per CDR3 protein. This table holds about 340,000 distinct CDR3 sequences, around 12% found once. The sequenced sample was CD4+ T cells sorted from PBMCs, obtained 15 days after the yellow fever booster vaccination. The receptors come from a young man who received the YFV17D yellow fever vaccine. Each CDR3 is given without its conserved first and last residue. The order of the fields is V gene, CDR3 protein.

TRBV5-1 ASTLPSYNEQF
TRBV4-2 ASSQDRQLTGELF
TRBV27 ASSLYGGSNQPQH
TRBV12-3/TRBV12-4 ASSFREKLF
TRBV20-1 SARGSGGNSYNEQF
TRBV20-1 SAQGAGNQPQH
TRBV25-1 ASSEPPVGGELF
TRBV12-5 ASGTMTSTDTQY
TRBV7-2 ASSMGHNQPQH
TRBV5-1 ASSLNREVRAF
TRBV9 ASSPYTGTEQY
TRBV5-4 ASSLATSGHNEQF
TRBV20-1 SARDTREGNQPQH
TRBV11-2 ASSDTNEDNEQF
TRBV7-2 ASSTRQGGTEAF
TRBV29-1 SSGTEEKLF
TRBV19 ASSIGATNEKLF
TRBV4-3 ASSQENTGTGSAF
TRBV15 ATSSDTDQPQH
TRBV7-9 ASSGPGQFDQPQH
TRBV6-6 ASSYRGTSGGALGTQY
TRBV12-3/TRBV12-4 ASSFWGATEAF
TRBV18 ASSPRTGSPYEQY
TRBV7-2 ASSLENMLGYT